This T cell receptor beta chain was sequenced for a study of cytomegalovirus exposure and HLA in healthy donors. The CDR3 covers 16 residues. J was trimmed by 6 bases and V by 3 bases; bases with no gene match: 9. The germline V gene encodes CDR1 KGHSH and CDR2 LQKENI. Primers: 60 Vbeta forward and 13 Jbeta reverse. The table came from immunoSEQ multiplex PCR; TCRdb's copy has only in-frame clones and leaves some out. Its listing shows about 65,000 clones. This sequence was found in a boy between 10 and 17 years old in good health and CMV-seronegative. Sequencing input: PBMCs. V usage is TRBV18 and J usage is TRBJ1-1; 11 positions agree with TRBD1. This chain's CDR3 is CASSPQPGQGAAEAFF. The DNA of the CDR3 is TGTGCCAGCTCACCCCAACCAGGACAGGGGGCCGCTGAAGCTTTCTTT.